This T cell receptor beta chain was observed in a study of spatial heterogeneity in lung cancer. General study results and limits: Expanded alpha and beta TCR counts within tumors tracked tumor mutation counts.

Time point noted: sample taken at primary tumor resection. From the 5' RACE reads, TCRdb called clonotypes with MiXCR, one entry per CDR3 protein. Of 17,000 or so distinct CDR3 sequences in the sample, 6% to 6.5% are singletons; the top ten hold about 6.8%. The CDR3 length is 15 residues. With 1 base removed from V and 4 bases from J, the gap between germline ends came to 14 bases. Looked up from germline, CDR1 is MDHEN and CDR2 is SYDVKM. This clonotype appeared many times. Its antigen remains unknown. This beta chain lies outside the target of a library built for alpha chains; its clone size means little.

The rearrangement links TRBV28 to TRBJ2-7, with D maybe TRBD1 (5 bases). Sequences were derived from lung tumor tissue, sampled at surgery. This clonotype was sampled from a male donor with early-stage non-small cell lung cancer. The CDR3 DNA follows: TGTGCCAGCAGTTTATCCTCTTGGACACAATACGAGCAGTACTTC. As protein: CASSLSSWTQYEQYF. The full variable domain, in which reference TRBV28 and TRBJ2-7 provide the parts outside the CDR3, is DVKVTQSSRYLVKRTGEKVFLECVQDMDHENMFWYRQDPGLGLRLIYFSYDVKMKEKGDIPEGYSVSREKKERFSLILESASTNQTSMYLCASSLSSWTQYEQYFGPGTRLTVT.